These 25 T cell receptor beta chains came from one sample sequenced in a study of blood T cell repertoires in COVID-19. Here immunoSEQ multiplex PCR was the method, and the copy in TCRdb shows in-frame clones only, minus some. The sample records 110,000 to 150,000 clones, over 70% being singletons. Sequencing was done on a sample of peripheral blood. The receptors originated from a man aged 65 to 79 who had recovered from COVID-19.

V and J are TRBV7-2 and TRBJ2-5, with TRBD1 matching over 8 bases. Unmatched junction bases numbered 5, after V lost 4 bases and J lost 4 bases. This CDR3 has 14 amino acids. Germline V gene lookup returns CDR1 SGHTA and CDR2 FQGNSA. CDR3 DNA: TGTGCCAGCAGCTCAGGGGGCGCAGGAGAGACCCAGTACTTC. This codes for CASSSGGAGETQYF.

The genes are TRBV7-9 and TRBJ2-6; the D gene is possibly TRBD2 (5 bases). The CDR3 covers 15 residues. CDR1 and CDR2 (germline): SEHNR, FQNEAQ (reference sequence). V lost 5 bases to trimming and J lost 2 bases, with 10 bases between them. The CDR3 sequence is CASSPGLAGANVLTF. CDR3 DNA: TGTGCCAGCAGCCCAGGACTGGCTGGGGCCAACGTCCTGACTTTC.

This clone was observed a few times. The chain joins TRBV7-8 to TRBJ2-7; no clear D gene. CDR1 is SGHVS, CDR2 FQNEAQ, per germline. This CDR3 is 14 amino acids long. Trimming shortened V by 1 base and J by 2 bases, and 9 bases separated the two germline ends. In nucleotides, the CDR3 is TGTGCCAGCAGCTTAGAGTACACTACCTACGAGCAGTACTTC. Amino acids: CASSLEYTTYEQYF.

The chain combines TRBV25-1 with TRBJ2-1, with 11 bases lining up with TRBD2. CDR3 size: 15 residues. CDR1 is MGHDK and CDR2 is SYGVNS in the germline V gene. The trim removed 6 bases at V and 5 bases at J, leaving 6 bases unmatched. CDR3 DNA sequence: TGTGCCAGCAGACCACTAGCGGGAGAGAACAATGAGCAGTTCTTC. This codes for CASRPLAGENNEQFF.

This clone was seen only a few times. This chain's CDR3 is CSVPRDYQETQYF. The CDR3 DNA is TGCAGCGTGCCCCGGGACTACCAAGAGACCCAGTACTTC. The gene calls are TRBV29-1 and TRBJ2-5; D may be TRBD2 (6 bases). Germline V gene data show CDR1 as SQVTM and CDR2 as ANQGSEA. This CDR3 is 13 amino acids long. Trimming shortened V by 6 bases and J by 0 bases, and 11 bases separated the two germline ends.

This chain links TRBV20-1 with TRBJ1-1; maybe TRBD1 (6 bases). V lost 3 bases and J 3 bases, leaving 17 bases between the germline ends. The V gene's germline CDR1 is DFQATT and CDR2 SNEGSKA (reference sequence). The CDR3 contains 15 residues. CDR3 coding DNA: TGCAGTGCTAGTCTTGGGGGCAGCAAAGACACTGAAGCTTTCTTT. Its translation: CSASLGGSKDTEAFF.

This chain uses TRBV6-1 with TRBJ2-5, with 10 bases aligning to TRBD2. The CDR3 covers 13 residues. Germline V gives CDR1 MNHNS, CDR2 SASEGT. Trimming removed 3 bases from V and 9 bases from J; junction bases left unmatched: 4. CDR3: CASSDTSGISQYF. DNA for the CDR3: TGTGCCAGCAGTGATACTAGCGGGATCTCCCAGTACTTC.

The V gene is TRBV28, the J gene TRBJ2-2, with TRBD1 matching over 10 bases. J lost 4 bases, V lost 6 bases, and 8 bases had no gene match. The CDR3 has 16 residues. From germline, CDR1 is MDHEN and CDR2 SYDVKM. As DNA, the CDR3 is TGTGCCAGCAGCACCCCCGGGACAGGGGCCACCGGGGAGCTGTTTTTT. It translates to CASSTPGTGATGELFF.

The chain links TRBV9 to TRBJ1-3, with a weak D call TRBD1 (6 bases). CDR1 and CDR2 (germline): SGDLS, YYNGEE. V lost 0 bases and J 0 bases, leaving 7 bases between the germline ends. This CDR3 is 15 amino acids long. CDR3 nucleotides: TGTGCCAGCAGCGTAGGGACAGACTCTGGAAACACCATATATTTT. The encoded protein is CASSVGTDSGNTIYF.

In its sample, this clone was seen a few times. This chain connects TRBV19 to TRBJ2-5; 8 positions match TRBD2. Germline CDR1 is LNHDA and CDR2 is SQIVND (reference sequence). The CDR3 covers 13 residues. V was pared by 10 bases and J by 5 bases, with 9 bases of the junction left unmatched. This CDR3 is CATRVSGSETQYF. CDR3 bases: TGTGCCACTAGGGTGAGCGGGAGTGAGACCCAGTACTTC.

Only one count was recorded for this clone. CDR3 DNA sequence: TGTGCCAGCAGCCTAGGGACGGGGAACACTAATGAAAAACTGTTTTTT. As protein: CASSLGTGNTNEKLFF. The chain recombines TRBV7-9 with TRBJ1-4; the D gene is possibly TRBD1 (5 bases). Germline assignment: CDR1 SEHNR and CDR2 FQNEAQ (reference sequence). Trimming left V 5 bases short and J 2 bases short, with 15 bases between. The CDR3 is 16 residues long.

The chain is built from TRBV5-1 and TRBJ2-5; TRBD2 matches 14 bases. The CDR3 has 15 amino acids. Germline V gene sequence: CDR1 SGHRS, CDR2 YFSETQ. The V segment lost 4 bases and the J segment 4 bases; nucleotides outside the gene matches: 3. The CDR3 here is CASSGTSGSGETQYF. CDR3 DNA: TGCGCCAGCAGCGGGACTAGCGGGAGTGGAGAGACCCAGTACTTC.

This clone was observed once. V gene TRBV6-2 or TRBV6-3 combines with J gene TRBJ1-3, with 7 bases identical to TRBD1. Trimming removed 5 bases from V and 3 bases from J; junction bases left unmatched: 10. The CDR3 contains 16 residues. Germline CDR1 MNHEY, CDR2 SVGEGT. CDR3: CASSTWTGLSGNTIYF. The CDR3, as DNA: TGTGCCAGCAGTACCTGGACAGGTTTGAGTGGAAACACCATATATTTT.

This clone showed up just once. The V and J genes are TRBV9 and TRBJ2-3; tentatively, D is TRBD2 (6 bases). V was pared by 3 bases and J by 7 bases, with 9 bases between. CDR1 and CDR2 (germline): SGDLS, YYNGEE. The CDR3 length is 12 residues. This CDR3 reads CASSAEGYTQYF. CDR3 DNA sequence: TGTGCCAGCAGCGCGGAGGGGTATACGCAGTATTTT. Looking up the rest from reference TRBV9 and TRBJ2-3 gives the full variable domain: DSGVTQTPKHLITATGQRVTLRCSPRSGDLSVYWYQQSLDQGLQFLIQYYNGEERAKGNILERFSAQQFPDLHSELNLSSLELGDSALYFCASSAEGYTQYFGPGTRLTVL.

V is TRBV19 and J is TRBJ2-4; D gene uncertain. Looked up from germline, CDR1 is LNHDA and CDR2 is SQIVND (reference sequence). The ends were cut back, 10 bases at V and 0 bases at J, with 13 bases in the middle. This CDR3 is 14 amino acids long. The CDR3 DNA reads as TGTGCCACCCGCAGCGCTCTAGCCAAAAACATTCAGTACTTC. It is translated as CATRSALAKNIQYF.

The rearrangement joins TRBV29-1 to TRBJ2-7; 8 bases fit TRBD1. The J segment lost 3 bases and the V segment lost 2 bases, leaving 3 bases of the junction unmatched. CDR1 SQVTM and CDR2 ANQGSEA come from the germline V gene. The CDR3 extends over 13 amino acids. CDR3 sequence: CSVETGGSYEQYF. CDR3 coding DNA: TGCAGCGTTGAAACAGGGGGGAGCTACGAGCAGTACTTC.

This clone was seen a few times. CDR3 residues: CAIRTRTGFTEAFF. CDR3 bases: TGTGCCATCAGGACCCGTACGGGGTTCACTGAAGCTTTCTTT. This chain connects TRBV10-3 to TRBJ1-1; D is ambiguous. The CDR3 loop spans 14 amino acids. Germline V gene lookup returns CDR1 ENHRY and CDR2 SYGVKD. The V gene lost 6 bases and the J gene lost 4 bases, with 15 bases spanning the gap.

The chain combines TRBV10-2 with TRBJ2-2, with 7 nucleotides matching TRBD2. The germline V gene encodes CDR1 WSHSY and CDR2 SAAADI. The CDR3 loop spans 15 amino acids. The V segment lost 6 bases and the J segment 1 base; nucleotides outside the gene matches: 5. DNA of the CDR3: TGCGCCAGCAGATATTCGGGGGGGAACACCGGGGAGCTGTTTTTT. It codes for CASRYSGGNTGELFF.

The chain joins TRBV3-1 (or the pseudogene TRBV3-2) to TRBJ2-7; 8 nucleotides line up with TRBD1. Germline loops: CDR1 LGHDT, CDR2 YNNKEL (reference sequence). The junction had 11 bases not matched to a gene; V was cut back by 4 bases and J by 6 bases. This CDR3 is built from 15 residues. CDR3 sequence reads: CASSLTGVGSGEQYF. CDR3 nucleotides: TGTGCCAGCAGCCTGACAGGGGTTGGGTCCGGCGAGCAGTACTTC.

This clone was seen a handful of times. The chain employs TRBV11-2 and TRBJ2-5; D remains ambiguous. The CDR3 is made up of 12 amino acids. Trimming shortened V by 8 bases and J by 5 bases, and 12 bases separated the two germline ends. Germline CDR1 is SGHAT and CDR2 is FQNNGV. The CDR3 is CASCSLGETQYF. The CDR3 coding sequence is TGTGCCAGCTGCTCGTTGGGCGAGACCCAGTACTTC.

This chain uses TRBV6-6 with TRBJ1-2, with 7 bases that match TRBD1. The CDR3 is made up of 12 amino acids. Per germline, CDR1 MNHNY and CDR2 SVGAGI (reference sequence). V lost 6 bases and J lost 3; bases outside the gene matches: 1. CDR3 nucleotides: TGTGCCAGCAGAACAGGGGACTATGGCTACACCTTC. As protein: CASRTGDYGYTF.

This clone turned up a few times. The CDR3 sequence is CASSDWTVRDYEQYF. CDR3 bases: TGCGCCAGCAGCGATTGGACAGTCAGGGACTACGAGCAGTACTTC. The V call is TRBV10-2, the J call TRBJ2-7; a weak D match, TRBD1 (6 bases). CDR3 size: 15 residues. Germline-derived CDR1 and CDR2 are WSHSY and SAAADI. The V gene lost 6 bases and the J gene lost 3 bases, with 18 bases spanning the gap.

Turning to this clone: Possible read error: a much larger clone is one base away. In the same sample, other DNA sequences code for this CDR3. The rearrangement uses TRBV2 and TRBJ2-1; D not resolved. Germline loops: CDR1 SNHLY, CDR2 FYNNEI. The CDR3 sequence is 11 residues long. Trimming cost V 6 bases and J 4 bases, with 4 bases left between them. CDR3 residues: CASSPYNEQFF. DNA for the CDR3: TGTGCCAGCAGCCCGTACAATGAGCAGTTCTTC.

This chain joins TRBV3-1 (or the pseudogene TRBV3-2) and TRBJ2-7; D remains unclear. CDR1 is LGHDT, CDR2 YNNKEL, per germline (reference sequence). The V gene lost 1 base and the J gene lost 6 bases, with 10 bases spanning the gap. CDR3 length: 13 amino acids. The DNA of the CDR3 is TGTGCCAGCAGCCAAGTCTCGGTCGGCGAGCAGTACTTC. Its protein product is CASSQVSVGEQYF.

Note on this clone: Other DNA sequences in this specimen translate into the identical CDR3. J is TRBJ2-7 and V is TRBV27; 11 bases match TRBD1. V gave up 2 bases and J gave up 4 bases; unmatched junction bases: 1. Germline assignment: CDR1 MNHEY and CDR2 SMNVEV (reference sequence). CDR3 length: 14 residues. In DNA, the CDR3 is TGTGCCAGCAGTTTAGGACAGGGGGCGTACGAGCAGTACTTC. This translates into CASSLGQGAYEQYF.